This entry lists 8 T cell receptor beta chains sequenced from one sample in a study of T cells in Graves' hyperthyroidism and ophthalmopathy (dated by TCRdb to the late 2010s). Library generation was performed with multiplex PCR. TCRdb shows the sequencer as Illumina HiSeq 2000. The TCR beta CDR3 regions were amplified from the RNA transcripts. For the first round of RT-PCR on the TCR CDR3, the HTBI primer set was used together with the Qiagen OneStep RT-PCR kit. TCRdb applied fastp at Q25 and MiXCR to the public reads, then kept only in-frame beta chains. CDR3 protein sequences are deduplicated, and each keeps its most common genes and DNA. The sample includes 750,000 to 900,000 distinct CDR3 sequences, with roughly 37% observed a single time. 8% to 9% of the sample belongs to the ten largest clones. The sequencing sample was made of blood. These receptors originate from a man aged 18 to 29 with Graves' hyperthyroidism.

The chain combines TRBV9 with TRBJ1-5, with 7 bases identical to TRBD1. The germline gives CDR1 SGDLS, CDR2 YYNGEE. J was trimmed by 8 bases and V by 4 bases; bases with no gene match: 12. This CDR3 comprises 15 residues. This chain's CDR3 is CASSNHRGYLKPQHF. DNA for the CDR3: TGTGCCAGCAGCAATCACAGGGGATACCTCAAGCCCCAGCATTTT.

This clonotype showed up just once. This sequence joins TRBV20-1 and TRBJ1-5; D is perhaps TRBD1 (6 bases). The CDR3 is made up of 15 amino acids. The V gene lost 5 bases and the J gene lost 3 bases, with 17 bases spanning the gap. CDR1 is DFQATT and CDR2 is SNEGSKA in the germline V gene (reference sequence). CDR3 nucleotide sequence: TGCAGTGCTCAGACGCCGGGACACACCAATCAGCCCCAGCATTTT. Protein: CSAQTPGHTNQPQHF.

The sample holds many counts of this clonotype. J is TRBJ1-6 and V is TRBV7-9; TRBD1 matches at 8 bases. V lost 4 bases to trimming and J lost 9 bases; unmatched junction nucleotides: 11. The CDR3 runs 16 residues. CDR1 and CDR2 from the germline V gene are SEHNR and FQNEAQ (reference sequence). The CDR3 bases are TGTGCCAGCAGCTCCGGACAGGGTGGTAATTCTTCACCCCTCCACTTT. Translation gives CASSSGQGGNSSPLHF.

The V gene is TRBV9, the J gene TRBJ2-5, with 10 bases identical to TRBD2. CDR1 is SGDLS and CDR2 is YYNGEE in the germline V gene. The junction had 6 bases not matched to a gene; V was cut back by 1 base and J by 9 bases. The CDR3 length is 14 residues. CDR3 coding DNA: TGTGCCAGCAGCGTACAGCTAGCGGGGGAGGCCCAGTACTTC. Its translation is CASSVQLAGEAQYF.

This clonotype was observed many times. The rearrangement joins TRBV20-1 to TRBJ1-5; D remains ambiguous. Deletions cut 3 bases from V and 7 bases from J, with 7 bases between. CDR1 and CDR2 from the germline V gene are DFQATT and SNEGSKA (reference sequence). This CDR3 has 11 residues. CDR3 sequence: CSASTGQPQHF. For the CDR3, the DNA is TGCAGTGCTAGCACCGGACAGCCCCAGCATTTT.

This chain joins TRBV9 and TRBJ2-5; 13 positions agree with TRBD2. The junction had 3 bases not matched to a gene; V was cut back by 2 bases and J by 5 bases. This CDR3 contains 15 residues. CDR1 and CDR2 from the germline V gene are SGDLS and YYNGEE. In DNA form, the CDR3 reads TGTGCCAGCAGCGTTGGACTAGCGGGGGTTGAGACCCAGTACTTC. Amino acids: CASSVGLAGVETQYF.

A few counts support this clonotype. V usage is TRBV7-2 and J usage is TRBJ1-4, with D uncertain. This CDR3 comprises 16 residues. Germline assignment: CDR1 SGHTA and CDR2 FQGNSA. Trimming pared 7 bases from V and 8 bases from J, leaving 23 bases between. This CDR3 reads CASTTAISGREEKLFF. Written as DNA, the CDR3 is TGTGCCAGCACCACAGCCATTTCGGGGAGGGAAGAAAAACTGTTTTTT.

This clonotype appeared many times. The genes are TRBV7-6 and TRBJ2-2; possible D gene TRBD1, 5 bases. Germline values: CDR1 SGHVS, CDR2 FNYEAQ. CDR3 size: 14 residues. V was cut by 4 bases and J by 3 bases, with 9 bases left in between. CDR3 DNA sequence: TGTGCCAGCAGCTCAGACAGTGACACCGGGGAGCTGTTTTTT. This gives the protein CASSSDSDTGELFF.